Presented here are 6 T cell receptor beta chains from one specimen sequenced in a study of blood T cell repertoires in COVID-19. Here immunoSEQ multiplex PCR was the method, and the copy in TCRdb shows in-frame clones only, minus some. This table holds 150,000 or so clones, 88% found once. Sequencing was done on a sample of PBMCs or T cells enriched from blood (not recorded which). The receptor set was obtained from a woman aged 25 to 39 with acute COVID-19.

This clone was counted a single time. DNA of the CDR3: TGTGCCATCGCGCCGGCGGGCCGAGCCTACGAGCAGTACTTC. This codes for CAIAPAGRAYEQYF. The chain joins TRBV10-3 to TRBJ2-7, with D possibly TRBD2 on 5 matching bases. The CDR3 runs to 14 residues. Germline CDR1 reads ENHRY; CDR2 reads SYGVKD. V was pared by 8 bases and J by 2 bases, with 16 bases between.

This chain joins TRBV5-6 and TRBJ1-1, with 11 positions matching TRBD1. The CDR3 loop spans 13 amino acids. With 0 bases clipped from V and 9 bases from J, the junction kept 1 base outside the gene matches. CDR1 is SGHDT, CDR2 YYEEEE, per germline. The CDR3 DNA follows: TGTGCCAGCAGCTTGGGGACAGGGGGCAAAGCTTTCTTT. It codes for CASSLGTGGKAFF.

The J gene is TRBJ2-7, the V gene TRBV27; a weak D match, TRBD2 (5 bases). CDR1 and CDR2 from the germline V gene are MNHEY and SMNVEV (reference sequence). The V and J ends lost 6 bases and 3 bases respectively, with 18 bases between them. This CDR3 spans 15 amino acids. The CDR3 DNA is TGTGCCAGCAGGCATGGAGGCAGGAGGTACTACGAGCAGTACTTC. It encodes CASRHGGRRYYEQYF.

The V and J genes are TRBV9 and TRBJ1-3; D possibly corresponds to TRBD1 (6 bases). The CDR3 spans 14 residues. Trimming pared 4 bases from V and 8 bases from J, leaving 16 bases between. Germline V gene data show CDR1 as SGDLS and CDR2 as YYNGEE. The DNA for the CDR3 is TGTGCCAGCAGCACCTACGGGGGGCCGGACACCATATATTTT. The encoded protein is CASSTYGGPDTIYF. Looking up the rest from reference TRBV9 and TRBJ1-3 gives the full variable domain: DSGVTQTPKHLITATGQRVTLRCSPRSGDLSVYWYQQSLDQGLQFLIQYYNGEERAKGNILERFSAQQFPDLHSELNLSSLELGDSALYFCASSTYGGPDTIYFGEGSWLTVV.

The chain employs TRBV6-5 and TRBJ2-2, with a weak D call TRBD2 (5 bases). The germline CDR1 and CDR2 sequences are MNHEY and SVGAGI. V gave up 6 bases and J gave up 5 bases, with 10 bases separating them. This CDR3 has 13 amino acids. The CDR3 region has the DNA TGTGCCAGCAGGGCCTCGGGAACCGGGGAGCTGTTTTTT. Its translation: CASRASGTGELFF.

The chain combines TRBV5-1 with TRBJ2-3; tentative D call: TRBD2 (6 bases). The CDR3 contains 14 residues. The V gene lost 9 bases and the J gene lost 1 base, with 15 bases spanning the gap. The germline V gene has CDR1 SGHRS and CDR2 YFSETQ. CDR3 sequence (DNA): TGCGCCACCCAGTCGTCGGGGGGCACAGATACGCAGTATTTT. Its translation: CATQSSGGTDTQYF.